This is a list of T cell receptor beta chains from one sample in a study of shared clonotypes between healthy human individuals. The method was immunoSEQ multiplex PCR; TCRdb's version includes in-frame clones alone and lacks a portion of them. The sample carries some 630,000 clones, 60% to 80% recorded once. The sequencing sample was made of memory CD4+ T cells sorted from blood. The receptors stem from a woman aged 30 to 39 in good health. Both conserved end residues are part of each CDR3. Fields, in order: D gene, J gene, clone size, V gene, CDR3 DNA, CDR3 protein. A D gene is named only where the DNA matches it firmly. The size of a clone is reported for some rows only, either as once, few or many, or as a class for expanded clones.

d_call: -
j_call: TRBJ2-2
clone_size: -
v_call: TRBV7-8
cdr3_nt: TGTGCCAGTAAAGAGATGGACTGGGAAACCGGGGAGCTGTTTTTT
cdr3_aa: CASKEMDWETGELFF

d_call: -
j_call: TRBJ2-7
clone_size: -
v_call: TRBV2
cdr3_nt: TGTGCCAGCAGCGGGAGCTACGAGCAGTACTTC
cdr3_aa: CASSGSYEQYF

d_call: -
j_call: TRBJ2-3
clone_size: -
v_call: TRBV15
cdr3_nt: TGTGCCACCAGCAGAGCGGTCAGGGACGCAGATACGCAGTATTTT
cdr3_aa: CATSRAVRDADTQYF

d_call: TRBD1
j_call: TRBJ1-1
clone_size: -
v_call: TRBV6-1
cdr3_nt: TGTGCCAGCAGTCATAGACAGGGTGGGGCCACTGAAGCTTTCTTT
cdr3_aa: CASSHRQGGATEAFF

d_call: -
j_call: TRBJ2-7
clone_size: -
v_call: TRBV28
cdr3_nt: TGTGCCAGCAGTTTATCAGACGTAACCTACGAGCAGTACTTC
cdr3_aa: CASSLSDVTYEQYF

d_call: -
j_call: TRBJ2-7
clone_size: -
v_call: TRBV18
cdr3_nt: TGTGCCAGCTCACCACAGGGGGGGAAAGGCGAGCAGTACTTC
cdr3_aa: CASSPQGGKGEQYF

d_call: TRBD1
j_call: TRBJ2-1
clone_size: -
v_call: TRBV30
cdr3_nt: TGTGCCTGGAGTCTCGGGACAGGGGCGGGGAATGAGCAGTTCTTC
cdr3_aa: CAWSLGTGAGNEQFF

d_call: TRBD2
j_call: TRBJ2-1
clone_size: many
v_call: TRBV5-4
cdr3_nt: TGTGCCAGCAGCTCGGGAGGAAAGAACGAGCAGTTCTTC
cdr3_aa: CASSSGGKNEQFF

d_call: TRBD2
j_call: TRBJ2-1
clone_size: -
v_call: TRBV7-2
cdr3_nt: TGTGCCAGCAGCCCCTGGACTAGCGGGGGGGGGACCTACAATGAGCAGTTCTTC
cdr3_aa: CASSPWTSGGGTYNEQFF

d_call: TRBD2
j_call: TRBJ2-2
clone_size: -
v_call: TRBV28
cdr3_nt: TGTGCCAGCAGCTTACTAGCGGGAGTTCCCGGGGAGCTGTTTTTT
cdr3_aa: CASSLLAGVPGELFF

d_call: -
j_call: TRBJ2-7
clone_size: -
v_call: TRBV5-6
cdr3_nt: TGTGCCAGCAGCTTCTGGCAGTTCACCTACGAGCAGTACTTC
cdr3_aa: CASSFWQFTYEQYF

d_call: TRBD2
j_call: TRBJ2-7
clone_size: once
v_call: TRBV6-1
cdr3_nt: TGTGCCAGCATCCCGCTAGCGGGAGGAAGAGACGAGCAGTACTTC
cdr3_aa: CASIPLAGGRDEQYF

d_call: -
j_call: TRBJ2-7
clone_size: once
v_call: TRBV7-2
cdr3_nt: TGTGCCAGCAGCCCAGATTTTGGGAGCTCCTACGAGCAGTACTTC
cdr3_aa: CASSPDFGSSYEQYF

d_call: -
j_call: TRBJ2-7
clone_size: few
v_call: TRBV19
cdr3_nt: TGTGCCAGTAGCCGACAGTACGAGCAGTACTTC
cdr3_aa: CASSRQYEQYF

d_call: -
j_call: TRBJ1-4
clone_size: -
v_call: TRBV7-9
cdr3_nt: TGTGCCAGCAGCTTCCCCCAGAGTGAAAAACTGTTTTTT
cdr3_aa: CASSFPQSEKLFF